This TCR beta chain was obtained from a study of CD8+CD57+ T cells in acquired aplastic anemia. The overall study: Sorted CD4+ and CD8+ cells yielded DNA averaging approximately 3 ug. Overall study findings and caveats: Between patients and controls, around 27 CD8+ CDR3 sequences were found in common.

Germline-derived CDR1 and CDR2 are WNHNN and SYGVQD (reference sequence). The V and J ends lost 6 bases and 2 bases respectively, with 14 bases between them. The CDR3 has 14 amino acids. Using genomic DNA as the template, TCR beta VDJ and CDR3 profiling was carried out. In TCRdb, the reads were re-called with MiXCR into one record per CDR3 protein. The data contain 150,000 to 200,000 distinct CDR3 sequences, under 50% of them singletons. CD8+CD57+ cell expansion, shown by flow cytometry, had occurred in the patients selected for sequencing. As a group, the patients uniformly had severe acquired aplastic anemia. By the time of blood sampling, patients had still received no therapy. Points on this clonotype: Its antigen is still unknown.

Sequencing was carried out using sorted CD4+, CD8+, or CD8+CD57+ T cells (not recorded which) from PBMCs. The origin of this receptor is a human donor with aplastic anemia. The chain recombines TRBV10-1 with TRBJ2-7; a possible D gene is TRBD1 (5 bases). In DNA form, the CDR3 reads TGCGCCAGCAGGGGGCTTCAGGTTCCCTACGAGCAGTACTTC. This codes for CASRGLQVPYEQYF.